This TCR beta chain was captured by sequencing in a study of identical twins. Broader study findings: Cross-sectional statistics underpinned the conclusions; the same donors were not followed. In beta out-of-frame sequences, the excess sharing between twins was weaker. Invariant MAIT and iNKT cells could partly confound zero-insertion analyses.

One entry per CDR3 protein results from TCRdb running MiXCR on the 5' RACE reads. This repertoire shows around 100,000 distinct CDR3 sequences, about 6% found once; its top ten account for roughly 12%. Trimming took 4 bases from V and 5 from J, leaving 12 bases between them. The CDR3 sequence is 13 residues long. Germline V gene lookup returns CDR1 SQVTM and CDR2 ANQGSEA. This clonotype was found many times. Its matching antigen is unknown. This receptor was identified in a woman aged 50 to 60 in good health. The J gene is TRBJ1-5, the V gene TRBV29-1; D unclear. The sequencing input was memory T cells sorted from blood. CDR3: CSVGAASDQPQHF. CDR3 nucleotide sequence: TGCAGCGTTGGGGCAGCTTCTGATCAGCCCCAGCATTTT. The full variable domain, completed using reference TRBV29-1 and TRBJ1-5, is SAVISQKPSRDICQRGTSLTIQCQVDSQVTMMFWYRQQPGQSLTLIATANQGSEATYESGFVIDKFPISRPNLTFSTLTVSNMSPEDSSIYLCSVGAASDQPQHFGDGTRLSIL.